These 23 T cell receptor beta chains came from one sample sequenced in a study of graft-versus-host responses after intestinal transplantation. Antigens of these TCRs are unknown. Using immunoSEQ multiplex PCR, the repertoire was profiled, and TCRdb retains in-frame clones only, with some absent. Seen here are tens of thousands of clones, 90% to 95% observed once, and the top ten hold approximately 0.5%. This specimen consisted of unstimulated CD8+ T cells sorted from spleen or lymph node cells, obtained before intestinal transplant. The receptors shown here come from a human donor who received an intestinal transplant.

The chain recombines TRBV19 with TRBJ1-1, with D possibly matching TRBD1 (5 bases). Germline V gene lookup returns CDR1 LNHDA and CDR2 SQIVND (reference sequence). The CDR3 is made up of 11 amino acids. The ends were cut back, 11 bases at V and 6 bases at J, with 13 bases in the middle. The CDR3: CAAREGSEAFF. The CDR3 DNA reads as TGTGCCGCTAGGGAGGGGTCTGAAGCTTTCTTT.

The chain uses TRBV5-1 and TRBJ1-1, with a weak D call TRBD1 (5 bases). The V gene's germline CDR1 is SGHRS and CDR2 YFSETQ. Trimming cost V 7 bases and J 2 bases, with 9 bases left between them. CDR3 length equals 12 residues. CDR3 sequence reads: CASSRVNTEAFF. The CDR3 DNA is TGCGCCAGCTCCAGGGTAAACACTGAAGCTTTCTTT.

The chain employs TRBV5-6 and TRBJ1-2, with 7 bases fitting TRBD1. V shed 0 bases, J shed 6 bases, and the junction held 8 bases outside the gene matches. Germline lookup yields CDR1 SGHDT and CDR2 YYEEEE. CDR3 length: 15 residues. CDR3 loop: CASSLALQGVNGYTF. CDR3 in DNA: TGTGCCAGCAGCTTGGCCCTGCAGGGGGTAAATGGCTACACCTTC.

The chain recombines TRBV6-5 with TRBJ1-2; 9 bases align to TRBD1. From germline, CDR1 is MNHEY and CDR2 SVGAGI. J was trimmed by 8 bases and V by 2 bases; bases with no gene match: 3. This CDR3 has 13 amino acids. The CDR3 bases are TGTGCCAGCAGTTACGGGACAGGGTGGGGCTACACCTTC. Protein product: CASSYGTGWGYTF.

The rearrangement joins TRBV5-6 to TRBJ1-2; 8 bases are a match to TRBD1. Germline assignment: CDR1 SGHDT and CDR2 YYEEEE. The junction had 10 bases not matched to a gene; V was cut back by 4 bases and J by 8 bases. The CDR3 contains 14 residues. For the CDR3, the DNA is TGTGCCAGCAGCCGAACGGCAGGGGGCGGCGGCTACACCTTC. As protein: CASSRTAGGGGYTF.

V usage is TRBV7-9 and J usage is TRBJ2-1; tentative D call: TRBD1 (6 bases). Per germline, CDR1 SEHNR and CDR2 FQNEAQ (reference sequence). This CDR3 spans 13 amino acids. V was shortened by 4 bases and J by 3 bases, with 7 bases between the two germline ends. The CDR3 sequence: CASSYRDYNEQFF. The CDR3 coding sequence is TGTGCCAGCAGCTACAGGGACTACAATGAGCAGTTCTTC.

The CDR3 DNA is TGTGCCACCCAAACGGGGGGGCCAATCAGTGAGCAGTTCTTC. This encodes CATQTGGPISEQFF. The V gene is TRBV6-5, the J gene TRBJ2-1; TRBD2 matches 8 bases. The CDR3 is 14 residues long. Losses at the gene ends were 10 bases for V and 9 bases for J; bases not matched to a gene: 14. Germline loops: CDR1 MNHEY, CDR2 SVGAGI.

The chain links TRBV7-6 to TRBJ1-1; tentatively, D is TRBD1 (6 bases). The CDR3 has 15 residues. Trimming took 5 bases from V and 0 from J, leaving 13 bases between them. Germline V gene sequence: CDR1 SGHVS, CDR2 FNYEAQ. CDR3 in DNA: TGTGCCAGCAGCAGGGGGTGGGTCATGAACACTGAAGCTTTCTTT. Its protein is CASSRGWVMNTEAFF.

This sequence joins TRBV4-1 and TRBJ2-7; tentative D call: TRBD1 (6 bases). With 4 bases removed from V and 2 bases from J, the gap between germline ends came to 21 bases. The CDR3 totals 17 residues. Germline V lookup: CDR1 MGHRA, CDR2 YSYEKL. DNA for the CDR3: TGCGCCAGCAGCCCCGCTGGTGGGCAGGGGATTACCTACGAGCAGTACTTC. Protein sequence: CASSPAGGQGITYEQYF.

The chain employs TRBV27 and TRBJ2-1; D is unclear. The germline V and J ends were trimmed by 2 bases and 5 bases, with 10 bases remaining between them. Germline V gene data show CDR1 as MNHEY and CDR2 as SMNVEV (reference sequence). This CDR3 contains 14 residues. In nucleotides, the CDR3 is TGTGCCAGCAGTTTAGTGGCAGAGGACAATGAGCAGTTCTTC. Protein: CASSLVAEDNEQFF.

The V and J genes are TRBV4-3 and TRBJ1-2, with 8 bases identical to TRBD1. The CDR3 has 13 amino acids. The germline gives CDR1 LGHNA, CDR2 YSLEER. The trim removed 2 bases at V and 6 bases at J, leaving 2 bases unmatched. CDR3 coding DNA: TGCGCCAGCAGCCAACAGGGGGCAAATGGCTACACCTTC. Protein: CASSQQGANGYTF.

The CDR3 loop is CASSASSPTNEKLFF. CDR3 in DNA: TGTGCCAGTAGTGCGTCAAGTCCAACTAATGAAAAACTGTTTTTT. The V call is TRBV19, the J call TRBJ1-4; D unclear. Germline CDR1 and CDR2: LNHDA and SQIVND (reference sequence). The CDR3 contains 15 residues. Trimming shortened V by 5 bases and J by 0 bases, and 10 bases separated the two germline ends.

The chain is built from TRBV7-8 and TRBJ1-1; 8 bases match TRBD1. CDR3 length: 12 amino acids. V lost 5 bases to trimming and J lost 10 bases; unmatched junction nucleotides: 6. Per germline, CDR1 SGHVS and CDR2 FQNEAQ. DNA of the CDR3: TGTGCCAGCAGCGCCAGGGGGCGGGCAGCTTTCTTT. Translated: CASSARGRAAFF.

J is TRBJ1-2 and V is TRBV5-5; D perhaps matches TRBD1 (6 bases). This CDR3 is built from 13 residues. Per germline, CDR1 SGHKS and CDR2 YYEKEE (reference sequence). With 4 bases removed from V and 8 bases from J, the gap between germline ends came to 15 bases. The CDR3 nucleotides are TGTGCCAGCAGCCCTTCCAGGGGCGGCGGCTACACCTTC. It specifies CASSPSRGGGYTF.

The chain couples TRBV25-1 to TRBJ1-1; D is possibly TRBD1 (5 bases). The CDR3 runs to 15 residues. With 0 bases removed from V and 0 bases from J, the gap between germline ends came to 8 bases. Germline V lookup: CDR1 MGHDK, CDR2 SYGVNS. The CDR3 reads CASSEYPGMNTEAFF. CDR3 DNA: TGTGCCAGCAGTGAATACCCAGGGATGAACACTGAAGCTTTCTTT.

This clone was observed a few times. The chain employs TRBV4-3 and TRBJ1-4; no definite D call. This CDR3 is built from 16 residues. Germline V gives CDR1 LGHNA, CDR2 YSLEER. The V gene lost 4 bases and the J gene lost 4 bases, with 16 bases spanning the gap. The chain's CDR3 is CASSPEDLRDNEKLFF. CDR3 sequence (DNA): TGCGCCAGCAGCCCGGAGGATCTGAGGGATAATGAAAAACTGTTTTTT.

The rearrangement joins TRBV18 to TRBJ1-2; tentative D call: TRBD1 (6 bases). There are 17 residues in the CDR3. CDR1 is KGHSH and CDR2 is LQKENI in the germline V gene. Trimming cost V 6 bases and J 0 bases, with 20 bases left between them. The CDR3 is CASSRPYEGEPNYGYTF. The CDR3 nucleotides are TGTGCCAGCTCCCGTCCTTATGAGGGGGAGCCTAACTATGGCTACACCTTC.

V usage is TRBV11-2 and J usage is TRBJ2-7, with 9 bases fitting TRBD2. V was clipped by 5 bases and J by 4 bases; unmatched bases: 9. Germline V gene sequence: CDR1 SGHAT, CDR2 FQNNGV. The CDR3 consists of 15 residues. The CDR3 sequence: CASSQERGAAYEQYF. DNA for the CDR3: TGTGCCAGCAGCCAAGAGCGGGGGGCTGCGTACGAGCAGTACTTC.

The chain is built from TRBV4-3 and TRBJ2-7; weak D call: TRBD1 (6 bases). V lost 0 bases and J 7 bases, leaving 10 bases between the germline ends. CDR1 is LGHNA, CDR2 YSLEER, per germline. This CDR3 region has 13 residues. The CDR3: CASSQDLGTEQYF. The CDR3 nucleotides read TGCGCCAGCAGCCAAGACCTTGGGACAGAGCAGTACTTC.

V and J are TRBV7-9 and TRBJ1-2; tentatively, D is TRBD1 (5 bases). With 2 bases removed from V and 4 bases from J, the gap between germline ends came to 14 bases. This CDR3 comprises 15 residues. CDR1 and CDR2 (germline): SEHNR, FQNEAQ (reference sequence). This CDR3 is CASSLLGQNSYGYTF. CDR3 in DNA: TGTGCCAGCAGCTTACTAGGACAAAACAGCTATGGCTACACCTTC. Combining the CDR3 with reference TRBV7-9 and TRBJ1-2 gives the whole variable domain DTGVSQNPRHKITKRGQNVTFRCDPISEHNRLYWYRQTLGQGPEFLTYFQNEAQLEKSRLLSDRFSAERPKGSFSTLEIQRTEQGDSAMYLCASSLLGQNSYGYTFGSGTRLTVV.

In its sample, this clone was seen a few times. The chain couples TRBV4-3 to TRBJ1-4, with 12 positions matching TRBD1. CDR3 size: 15 residues. From germline, CDR1 is LGHNA and CDR2 YSLEER. Trimming took 6 bases from V and 14 from J; bases not matched to a gene: 13. The DNA for the CDR3 is TGCGCCAGCAGTACCGGGGACAGGGGGCTAGTGGGCCTGTTTTTT. Translated, it gives CASSTGDRGLVGLFF.

The CDR3, as DNA: TGTGCCAGCAGTTACCTACCAACGAACACTGAAGCTTTCTTT. Amino acids: CASSYLPTNTEAFF. The V and J genes are TRBV6-5 and TRBJ1-1; no reliable D call. The V end was cut by 2 bases, the J end by 1 base, with 8 bases between. Per the germline V gene, CDR1 is MNHEY and CDR2 is SVGAGI. The CDR3 loop spans 14 amino acids.

The V call is TRBV7-8, the J call TRBJ1-5; TRBD1 agrees at 10 bases. Germline values: CDR1 SGHVS, CDR2 FQNEAQ. Germline trimming cut 2 bases from V and 4 bases from J; bases unmatched to any gene: 8. The CDR3 has 17 amino acids. DNA of the CDR3: TGTGCCAGCAGCTTACTTGCCGGGACAGGGGTTAATCAGCCCCAGCATTTT. It codes for CASSLLAGTGVNQPQHF.